This paragraph covers one T cell receptor (beta chain) sequence. The sample comes from a study of blood T cell repertoires in COVID-19. Looking at the study overall: Material from acute and convalescent COVID-19 was sourced from the United States, Italy and Spain. Sources were T cells, B-cell-depleted T cells, or PBMCs; the material itself was cDNA or gDNA.

Original analysis: Amplified reference gene primers provided the basis for estimating nucleated cell counts. Some clones are missing from TCRdb's copy, which holds only in-frame ones; the method was immunoSEQ multiplex PCR. V and J calls and clone size come straight from that table; D and trimming were deduced from the DNA. The data hold roughly 90,000 clones, with roughly 80% observed a single time. Germline trimming cut 5 bases from V and 0 bases from J; bases unmatched to any gene: 4. Germline-derived CDR1 and CDR2 are MDHEN and SYDVKM. The CDR3 spans 14 residues. The chain uses TRBV28 and TRBJ2-7; 7 nucleotides line up with TRBD2. The sequenced sample consisted of peripheral blood. The source of this sequence is a human donor in a cohort sampled during active COVID-19. The CDR3 DNA is TGTGCCAGCAGTACTACGGGGGGCTCCTACGAGCAGTACTTC. Translated: CASSTTGGSYEQYF.